These 2 T cell receptor beta chains share one sample of origin, sequenced in a study of shared clonotypes between healthy human individuals. Here immunoSEQ multiplex PCR was the method, and the copy in TCRdb shows in-frame clones only, minus some. The sample contains 2,100,000 or so clones, approximately 94% of which appear only once. The specimen sequenced was naive CD4+ T cells sorted from blood. Subset specified: CD45RA+ positively selected. These receptors came from a man aged 18 to 30 in good health.

The rearrangement joins TRBV5-1 to TRBJ2-1, with TRBD1 identical over 7 bases. CDR3 length: 15 residues. Germline V lookup: CDR1 SGHRS, CDR2 YFSETQ. Unmatched junction bases numbered 4, after V lost 4 bases and J lost 0 bases. For the CDR3, the DNA is TGCGCCAGCAGCGAGGGACAGTACTCCTACAATGAGCAGTTCTTC. Translated: CASSEGQYSYNEQFF.

V gene TRBV9 combines with J gene TRBJ2-3, with TRBD2 as a possible D gene (5 bases). The CDR3 length is 14 residues. The V end was cut by 3 bases, the J end by 2 bases, with 10 bases between. The germline gives CDR1 SGDLS, CDR2 YYNGEE. The CDR3 DNA follows: TGTGCCAGCAGCGCATCGACTAACACAGATACGCAGTATTTT. This translates into CASSASTNTDTQYF.